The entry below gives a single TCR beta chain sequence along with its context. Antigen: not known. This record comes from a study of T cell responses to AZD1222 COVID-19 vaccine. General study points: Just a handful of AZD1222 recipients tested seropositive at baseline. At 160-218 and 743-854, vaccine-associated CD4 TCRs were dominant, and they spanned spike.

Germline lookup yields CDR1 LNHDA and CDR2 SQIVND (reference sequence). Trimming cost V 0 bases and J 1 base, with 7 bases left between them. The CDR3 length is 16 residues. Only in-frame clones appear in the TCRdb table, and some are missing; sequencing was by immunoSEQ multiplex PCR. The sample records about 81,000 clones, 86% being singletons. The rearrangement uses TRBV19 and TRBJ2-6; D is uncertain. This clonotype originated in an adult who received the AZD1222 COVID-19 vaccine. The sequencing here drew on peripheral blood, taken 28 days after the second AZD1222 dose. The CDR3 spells CASSIDFGSGANVLTF. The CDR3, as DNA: TGTGCCAGTAGTATAGATTTCGGGTCTGGGGCCAACGTCCTGACTTTC. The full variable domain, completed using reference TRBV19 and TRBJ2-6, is DGGITQSPKYLFRKEGQNVTLSCEQNLNHDAMYWYRQDPGQGLRLIYYSQIVNDFQKGDIAEGYSVSREKKESFPLTVTSAQKNPTAFYLCASSIDFGSGANVLTFGAGSRLTVL.